The TCR beta chain under discussion was sequenced for a study of control samples from healthy donors and cancer patients. The V gene's germline CDR1 is LNHDA and CDR2 SQIVND (reference sequence). The CDR3 is 14 amino acids. Trimming at V came to 6 bases and at J to 3 bases, leaving 3 bases not matched to a gene. Some clones are missing from TCRdb's copy, which holds only in-frame ones; the method was immunoSEQ multiplex PCR. In the table there are about 170,000 clones, 75% to 95% of which are singletons. Sample: blood. This receptor was obtained from a woman in her 30s in good health. The rearrangement uses TRBV19 and TRBJ2-2; 8 nucleotides agree with TRBD2. In DNA, the CDR3 is TGTGCCAGTAGGGACGGGGGGGACACCGGGGAGCTGTTTTTT. It codes for CASRDGGDTGELFF.